A single sample gave rise to the 30 T cell receptor beta chains below, sequenced in a study of cytomegalovirus exposure and HLA in healthy donors. 60 Vbeta and 13 Jbeta primers were used in PCR. Assay used: immunoSEQ multiplex PCR; TCRdb lists only in-frame clones, some missing. Here the sample spans 200,000 or so clones, approximately 88% being singletons. Sequencing used PBMCs. The receptor source for this set is a boy younger than 10 in good health and CMV-seronegative.

This clone has a handful of counts. The V call is TRBV6-5, the J call TRBJ2-5, with a possible D match to TRBD1 (5 bases). CDR3 size: 12 residues. Germline V CDR1 and CDR2: MNHEY, SVGAGI. Trimming left V 4 bases short and J 3 bases short, with 6 bases between. The CDR3 region has the DNA TGTGCCAGCAGTTCGACAGAAGAGACCCAGTACTTC. Translating gives CASSSTEETQYF.

V and J are TRBV9 and TRBJ2-5, with 14 bases matching TRBD2. The J segment lost 4 bases and the V segment lost 4 bases, leaving 3 bases of the junction unmatched. The germline V gene has CDR1 SGDLS and CDR2 YYNGEE. There are 15 residues in the CDR3. The CDR3: CASSFGLAGGETQYF. The CDR3 nucleotides read TGTGCCAGCAGCTTCGGACTAGCGGGAGGAGAGACCCAGTACTTC. The full variable domain, its missing parts supplied by reference TRBV9 and TRBJ2-5, is DSGVTQTPKHLITATGQRVTLRCSPRSGDLSVYWYQQSLDQGLQFLIQYYNGEERAKGNILERFSAQQFPDLHSELNLSSLELGDSALYFCASSFGLAGGETQYFGPGTRLLVL.

V is TRBV7-2 and J is TRBJ1-2, with D possibly matching TRBD1 (6 bases). V lost 2 bases and J lost 5, with 15 bases in between. Per germline, CDR1 SGHTA and CDR2 FQGNSA. The CDR3 is made up of 15 amino acids. The CDR3 loop reads CASSLSGVGAYGYTF. The CDR3, as DNA: TGTGCCAGCAGCTTATCCGGGGTGGGGGCGTATGGCTACACCTTC.

The rearrangement links TRBV19 to TRBJ2-7; 9 bases match TRBD1. The V gene end was trimmed by 5 bases and the J gene end by 0 bases; junction bases not matched to a gene: 5. Germline assignment: CDR1 LNHDA and CDR2 SQIVND (reference sequence). This CDR3 is 15 amino acids long. The CDR3 here is CASSGGQGTSYEQYF. As DNA, the CDR3 is TGTGCCAGTAGTGGGGGACAGGGAACCTCCTACGAGCAGTACTTC.

The chain has TRBV7-8 and TRBJ2-5; 10 bases line up with TRBD2. The DNA end is more similar to TRBJ2-7, so the J call may be wrong. Germline V lookup: CDR1 SGHVS, CDR2 FQNEAQ. There are 14 residues in the CDR3. As DNA, the CDR3 is TGTGCCAGCAGCTTGAGCCTAGCGGGAGACGAGCAGTACTTC. This encodes CASSLSLAGDEQYF.

The chain uses TRBV7-8 and TRBJ1-2; no definite D call. Germline values: CDR1 SGHVS, CDR2 FQNEAQ. This CDR3 has 14 residues. The V end lost 2 bases, the J end lost 4 bases, and 11 bases lay between the germline ends. Written as DNA, the CDR3 is TGTGCCAGCAGCTTAACACGGAGGTTCTATGGCTACACCTTC. This codes for CASSLTRRFYGYTF.

The chain recombines TRBV20-1 with TRBJ1-1; a possible D gene is TRBD1 (5 bases). The CDR3 length is 11 residues. The ends were cut back, 6 bases at V and 5 bases at J, with 10 bases in the middle. Per germline, CDR1 DFQATT and CDR2 SNEGSKA (reference sequence). CDR3: CSAFGHTEAFF. In DNA, the CDR3 is TGCAGTGCGTTCGGACATACTGAAGCTTTCTTT.

The DNA for the CDR3 is TGTGCCAGCAGCTTTACCGGACAGGGGGGTGAAAAACTGTTTTTT. Translated, it gives CASSFTGQGGEKLFF. The rearrangement joins TRBV7-9 to TRBJ1-4; 10 bases fit TRBD1. V lost 3 bases, J lost 7 bases, and 5 bases stayed unmatched. The CDR3 contains 15 residues. CDR1 is SEHNR, CDR2 FQNEAQ, per germline (reference sequence).

The chain has TRBV19 and TRBJ1-5; D possibly corresponds to TRBD1 (5 bases). Trimming took 4 bases from V and 9 from J, leaving 16 bases between them. This CDR3 is 14 amino acids long. Germline CDR1 LNHDA, CDR2 SQIVND (reference sequence). Here the CDR3 reads CASSTRQREGPQHF. CDR3 coding DNA: TGTGCCAGTAGTACAAGACAGCGGGAGGGGCCCCAGCATTTT.

This sequence joins TRBV9 and TRBJ2-7; possibly TRBD2 for D (6 bases). The V gene's germline CDR1 is SGDLS and CDR2 YYNGEE. V lost 0 bases and J 6 bases, leaving 19 bases between the germline ends. CDR3 size: 16 residues. The CDR3 nucleotides are TGTGCCAGCAGCGTAGTCGACTACTTGGGAGGAGGCGAGCAGTACTTC. It yields the protein CASSVVDYLGGGEQYF.

The chain recombines TRBV6-5 with TRBJ1-2; tentative D call: TRBD1 (5 bases). Trimming pared 2 bases from V and 3 bases from J, leaving 10 bases between. Germline loops: CDR1 MNHEY, CDR2 SVGAGI. The CDR3 has 14 residues. CDR3 residues: CASSYGGEYYGYTF. The CDR3 DNA reads as TGTGCCAGCAGTTACGGGGGGGAGTACTATGGCTACACCTTC.

This clone was observed a handful of times. The rearrangement uses TRBV25-1 and TRBJ1-1; 11 bases match TRBD1. The germline V gene encodes CDR1 MGHDK and CDR2 SYGVNS. CDR3 size: 14 residues. V dropped 4 bases and J dropped 4; count of bases not matched to a gene: 2. CDR3 DNA sequence: TGTGCCAGCAGTGGGGGGACAGGGGGCACTGAAGCTTTCTTT. It encodes CASSGGTGGTEAFF.

The chain is built from TRBV5-6 and TRBJ2-1; 10 bases line up with TRBD2. This CDR3 is 17 amino acids long. Trimming cost V 2 bases and J 8 bases; bases outside gene matches: 13. Germline CDR1 and CDR2: SGHDT and YYEEEE. CDR3 DNA sequence: TGTGCCAGCAGCTTTATGGGGGGCGGGACTAGCGCCGATGAGCAGTTCTTC. Amino acids: CASSFMGGGTSADEQFF.

This sequence joins TRBV6-5 and TRBJ1-2, with D perhaps matching TRBD1 (5 bases). The CDR3 is 14 residues long. Germline V gives CDR1 MNHEY, CDR2 SVGAGI. V shed 2 bases and J shed 8 bases, with 15 bases lying between them. CDR3 sequence reads: CASSYGARGWGYTF. CDR3 sequence (DNA): TGTGCCAGCAGTTACGGGGCCCGTGGATGGGGCTACACCTTC.

The chain links TRBV7-6 to TRBJ2-1; 10 nucleotides align to TRBD1. From germline, CDR1 is SGHVS and CDR2 FNYEAQ. The CDR3 has 14 residues. With 5 bases clipped from V and 7 bases from J, the junction kept 5 bases outside the gene matches. CDR3 region: CASSAWDRGNEQFF. The CDR3 DNA reads as TGTGCCAGCAGCGCCTGGGACAGGGGAAATGAGCAGTTCTTC.

The rearrangement links TRBV7-2 to TRBJ2-5; 10 bases are a match to TRBD2. The CDR3 is made up of 15 amino acids. V trimming: 6 bases; J trimming: 5 bases; junction bases outside the gene matches: 9. In germline, CDR1 is SGHTA, CDR2 FQGNSA. This chain's CDR3 is CASRYGAGGPETQYF. In DNA form, the CDR3 reads TGTGCCAGCAGATACGGAGCGGGAGGGCCTGAGACCCAGTACTTC.

The chain links TRBV27 to TRBJ2-3; 13 bases are a match to TRBD2. V shed 6 bases and J 2 bases; nucleotides not matched to a gene: 14. The CDR3 length is 19 residues. Germline V CDR1 and CDR2: MNHEY, SMNVEV (reference sequence). CDR3: CASSRIGTSGNYYTDTQYF. The CDR3 DNA reads as TGTGCCAGCAGCCGAATCGGGACTAGCGGGAATTATTACACAGATACGCAGTATTTT.

This chain links TRBV30 with TRBJ1-6; no clear D gene. Germline values: CDR1 GTSNPN, CDR2 SVGIG (reference sequence). V lost 2 bases and J 1 base, leaving 12 bases between the germline ends. There are 16 residues in the CDR3. The CDR3 is CAWSRGSVSYNSPLHF. The DNA of the CDR3 is TGTGCCTGGAGTCGGGGTTCGGTTTCCTATAATTCACCCCTCCACTTT.

This clone occurred a few times. The DNA for the CDR3 is TGTGCCACCAGCAGAAATAAAGACTCCGGATCCCAGTACTTC. Translated: CATSRNKDSGSQYF. The chain links TRBV15 to TRBJ2-5, with unresolved D. The ends were cut back, 2 bases at V and 9 bases at J, with 16 bases in the middle. This CDR3 contains 14 residues. Germline values: CDR1 LNHNV, CDR2 YYDKDF (reference sequence).

The genes are TRBV6-1 and TRBJ2-3; perhaps TRBD1 as D (5 bases). CDR3 length equals 14 residues. V was shortened by 3 bases and J by 5 bases, with 12 bases between the two germline ends. The germline V gene has CDR1 MNHNS and CDR2 SASEGT. CDR3 residues: CASSDKGLGDTQYF. In nucleotides, the CDR3 is TGTGCCAGCAGTGACAAGGGGCTCGGAGATACGCAGTATTTT.

The rearrangement joins TRBV18 to TRBJ2-7, with D tentatively TRBD1 (5 bases). The CDR3 spans 12 residues. Trimming shortened V by 4 bases and J by 6 bases, and 10 bases separated the two germline ends. The germline CDR1 and CDR2 sequences are KGHSH and LQKENI. CDR3 loop: CASSLDSAEQYF. The CDR3 DNA sequence: TGTGCCAGCTCACTAGACAGTGCCGAGCAGTACTTC.

The chain combines TRBV6-1 with TRBJ2-3; 13 positions match TRBD2. Looked up from germline, CDR1 is MNHNS and CDR2 is SASEGT. This CDR3 region has 17 residues. V gave up 4 bases and J gave up 4 bases; unmatched junction bases: 8. This CDR3 reads CASSALKLAGGSDTQYF. DNA of the CDR3: TGTGCCAGCAGTGCCCTCAAACTAGCGGGGGGGTCAGATACGCAGTATTTT.

The chain couples TRBV18 to TRBJ2-3; 11 bases match TRBD1. V dropped 5 bases and J dropped 6; count of bases not matched to a gene: 10. CDR3 length: 16 residues. Per the germline V gene, CDR1 is KGHSH and CDR2 is LQKENI. The CDR3 nucleotides are TGTGCCAGCTCAACAAGGACAGGGGGCAACCTTGATACGCAGTATTTT. The encoded protein is CASSTRTGGNLDTQYF.

The chain joins TRBV5-6 to TRBJ2-5, with TRBD1 matching 7 bases. V was clipped by 1 base and J by 5 bases; unmatched bases: 8. Germline V gene sequence: CDR1 SGHDT, CDR2 YYEEEE. The length of the CDR3 is 15 residues. The CDR3 DNA sequence: TGTGCCAGCAGCTTGAAGACAGGGCTTACGGAGACCCAGTACTTC. This codes for CASSLKTGLTETQYF.

The rearrangement uses TRBV7-2 and TRBJ2-1; tentatively, D is TRBD2 (5 bases). From germline, CDR1 is SGHTA and CDR2 FQGNSA. Trimming cost V 5 bases and J 5 bases, with 10 bases left between them. This CDR3 region has 13 residues. CDR3 sequence: CASSRTGNNEQFF. In nucleotides, the CDR3 is TGTGCCAGCAGCCGGACGGGAAACAATGAGCAGTTCTTC.

This clone appeared a few times. The chain combines TRBV4-2 with TRBJ1-4; TRBD1 agrees at 9 bases. Germline CDR1 and CDR2: LGHNA and YNFKEQ. The CDR3 has 16 residues. V lost 0 bases and J lost 10; bases outside the gene matches: 9. As DNA, the CDR3 is TGTGCCAGCAGCCAAGATAAGGGACAGGGACGGGGAAAACTGTTTTTT. It is translated as CASSQDKGQGRGKLFF.

The rearrangement joins TRBV19 to TRBJ2-3, with a possible D match to TRBD1 (6 bases). This CDR3 comprises 14 residues. The germline V gene encodes CDR1 LNHDA and CDR2 SQIVND (reference sequence). V lost 6 bases, J lost 4 bases, and 14 bases lay in between. CDR3 sequence reads: CASSLPNRADTQYF. CDR3 coding DNA: TGTGCCAGTAGCCTCCCCAACAGGGCAGATACGCAGTATTTT.

The chain employs TRBV7-3 and TRBJ2-7; TRBD1 matches at 7 bases. The germline CDR1 and CDR2 sequences are SGHTA and FQGTGA. The J segment lost 7 bases and the V segment lost 1 base, leaving 4 bases of the junction unmatched. The CDR3 is made up of 13 amino acids. The CDR3 protein is CASSLMSGGEQYF. CDR3 DNA: TGTGCCAGCAGCTTAATGTCAGGGGGAGAGCAGTACTTC.

The chain has TRBV2 and TRBJ2-1; the match to TRBD2 covers 11 bases. The junction had 17 bases not matched to a gene; V was cut back by 4 bases and J by 3 bases. This CDR3 has 20 amino acids. Germline lookup yields CDR1 SNHLY and CDR2 FYNNEI. The CDR3 spells CASSVVMGLAGGSDYNEQFF. The CDR3 bases are TGTGCCAGCAGTGTGGTAATGGGGCTAGCGGGAGGCTCGGACTACAATGAGCAGTTCTTC.

The chain recombines TRBV5-4 with TRBJ2-1, with D perhaps matching TRBD1 (6 bases). V lost 0 bases, J lost 8 bases, and 12 bases lay in between. CDR3 length: 14 amino acids. Germline values: CDR1 SGHNT, CDR2 YYREEE (reference sequence). The CDR3 is CASSLVQGSDEQFF. CDR3 coding DNA: TGTGCCAGCAGCTTGGTTCAGGGGAGCGATGAGCAGTTCTTC.